Shown below are 15 T cell receptor beta chains from a single sample sequenced in a study of cytomegalovirus exposure and HLA in healthy donors (dated by TCRdb to the late 2010s). The method behind the library was the immunoSEQ multiplex PCR assay. For the multiplex PCR, a mixture combining 60 forward primers for TCR Vbeta segments and 13 reverse primers for TCR Jbeta segments was used. Imported from immuneACCESS, the table was reduced by TCRdb to in-frame sequences with V and J called. These copies leave out some clones; in studies compared against another copy, an unresolved V gene accounts for under half, and the cause of the remainder is not known. The sample records more than 100,000 clones, less than 85% of which are singletons. The ten top clones hold 1.5% of the sample. Sequencing used PBMCs. All receptors come from a man aged 40-49 years in good health and CMV-seronegative.

V and J are TRBV15 and TRBJ1-1; D remains ambiguous. The CDR3 covers 14 residues. V dropped 0 bases and J dropped 1 base, with 6 bases sitting between them. Germline V gene lookup returns CDR1 LNHNV and CDR2 YYDKDF (reference sequence). DNA of the CDR3: TGTGCCACCAGCAGAGATCTAACGAACACTGAAGCTTTCTTT. This gives the protein CATSRDLTNTEAFF. The entire variable domain, with the rest obtained from reference TRBV15 and TRBJ1-1, is as follows: DAMVIQNPRYQVTQFGKPVTLSCSQTLNHNVMYWYQQKSSQAPKLLFHYYDKDFNNEADTPDNFQSRRPNTSFCFLDIRSPGLGDTAMYLCATSRDLTNTEAFFGQGTRLTVV.

The chain couples TRBV6-5 to TRBJ2-7; 7 nucleotides line up with TRBD1. Germline-derived CDR1 and CDR2 are MNHEY and SVGAGI. The J segment lost 3 bases and the V segment lost 2 bases, leaving 4 bases of the junction unmatched. This CDR3 has 14 residues. CDR3 protein: CASSYGDRYYEQYF. CDR3 in DNA: TGTGCCAGCAGTTACGGGGACAGATACTACGAGCAGTACTTC.

This rearrangement joins TRBV7-9 to TRBJ2-3, with D unresolved. This CDR3 has 11 residues. In germline, CDR1 is SEHNR, CDR2 FQNEAQ (reference sequence). Trimming took off 7 bases at V and 2 bases at J, with 4 bases between the two ends. This chain's CDR3 is CASTVTDTQYF. Here the CDR3 DNA reads TGTGCCAGCACCGTCACAGATACGCAGTATTTT.

The J gene is TRBJ2-4, the V gene TRBV25-1, with D perhaps matching TRBD2 (6 bases). Looked up from germline, CDR1 is MGHDK and CDR2 is SYGVNS. V lost 8 bases and J lost 9, with 11 bases in between. This CDR3 contains 11 residues. CDR3 residues: CASAGGSIQYF. The CDR3 DNA reads TGTGCCAGCGCCGGGGGAAGCATTCAGTACTTC.

As regards this clone: Other DNA sequences in this sample translate to the same CDR3. The chain employs TRBV5-4 and TRBJ1-2, with no clear D. With 0 bases removed from V and 7 bases from J, the gap between germline ends came to 4 bases. Looked up from germline, CDR1 is SGHNT and CDR2 is YYREEE (reference sequence). CDR3 length equals 11 residues. CDR3 residues: CASSLGGGYTF. The CDR3 DNA follows: TGTGCCAGCAGCTTGGGAGGTGGCTACACCTTC.

In this sample, this clone turned up once. The chain carries TRBV10-3 and TRBJ2-3; TRBD2 might be the D (6 bases). Trimming removed 3 bases at V and 1 base at J, with 14 bases between. Per the germline V gene, CDR1 is ENHRY and CDR2 is SYGVKD. The CDR3 extends over 16 amino acids. CDR3 sequence reads: CAISDWGEKGTDTQYF. The CDR3, as DNA: TGTGCCATCAGTGATTGGGGGGAGAAGGGCACAGATACGCAGTATTTT.

The rearrangement links TRBV7-9 to TRBJ2-7; 7 positions match TRBD2. The CDR3 runs 12 residues. CDR1 SEHNR and CDR2 FQNEAQ come from the germline V gene (reference sequence). CDR3 sequence (DNA): TGTTCCATCGGGGGGATCTCCTACGAGCAGTACTTC. It encodes CSIGGISYEQYF.

This clone was seen only a few times. The V gene is TRBV6-5, the J gene TRBJ1-1; the match to TRBD1 covers 7 bases. Trimming at V came to 5 bases and at J to 1 base, leaving 7 bases not matched to a gene. The CDR3 has 15 residues. Germline values: CDR1 MNHEY, CDR2 SVGAGI. The CDR3 here is CASSAWDSANTEAFF. The CDR3 DNA reads TGTGCCAGCAGTGCGTGGGACAGCGCGAACACTGAAGCTTTCTTT.

A note on this clone: At one boundary the junction diverges from the germline segment, which might be a read error. The chain is built from TRBV5-6 and TRBJ2-5; 7 bases match TRBD1. With the DNA end fitting TRBJ2-7 better, the J assignment may be wrong. Germline loops: CDR1 SGHDT, CDR2 YYEEEE. This CDR3 region has 14 residues. The CDR3 sequence: CASSFETGTYEQYF. The CDR3 DNA reads TGCGCCAGCAGCTTCGAGACAGGGACCTACGAGCAGTACTTC.

This chain connects TRBV4-1 to TRBJ2-7; weak D call: TRBD1 (6 bases). Germline lookup yields CDR1 MGHRA and CDR2 YSYEKL. V lost 1 base, J lost 7 bases, and 14 bases lay in between. This CDR3 region has 14 residues. CDR3 coding DNA: TGCGCCAGCAGCCAAGGACGAGGACAGCCAGAGCAGTACTTC. Amino acid sequence: CASSQGRGQPEQYF.

This rearrangement joins TRBV7-3 to TRBJ2-7, with 9 nucleotides matching TRBD1. Trimming at V came to 5 bases and at J to 2 bases, leaving 4 bases not matched to a gene. CDR1 and CDR2 (germline): SGHTA, FQGTGA. CDR3 length equals 14 residues. The CDR3 DNA reads TGTGCCAGCAGCCCTCACAGGGGGCCCTACGAGCAGTACTTC. Its protein product is CASSPHRGPYEQYF.

The chain is built from TRBV7-9 and TRBJ2-1; TRBD1 agrees at 10 bases. The CDR3 runs to 13 residues. Germline trimming cut 5 bases from V and 10 bases from J; bases unmatched to any gene: 5. CDR1 and CDR2 (germline): SEHNR, FQNEAQ (reference sequence). CDR3 DNA: TGTGCCAGCAGCACGACAGGGGGCGAAGAGCAGTTCTTC. Translated, it gives CASSTTGGEEQFF.

V usage is TRBV5-6 and J usage is TRBJ2-5; TRBD1 is a possible D gene (6 bases). The V gene lost 0 bases and the J gene lost 4 bases, with 13 bases spanning the gap. Germline CDR1 reads SGHDT; CDR2 reads YYEEEE. The CDR3 runs to 15 residues. In nucleotides, the CDR3 is TGTGCCAGCAGCTTGGAGGGGGTGTCTAGAGAGACCCAGTACTTC. Protein sequence: CASSLEGVSRETQYF.

This chain connects TRBV7-3 to TRBJ2-3, with D perhaps TRBD2 (6 bases). From germline, CDR1 is SGHTA and CDR2 FQGTGA. This CDR3 is 15 amino acids long. The V end lost 5 bases, the J end lost 0 bases, and 12 bases lay between the germline ends. The CDR3, as DNA: TGTGCCAGCAGCCCTTGGGCGGGGAGCACAGATACGCAGTATTTT. It is translated as CASSPWAGSTDTQYF.

The V call is TRBV7-2, the J call TRBJ2-2; possible D gene TRBD2, 5 bases. CDR3 length equals 15 residues. The ends were cut back, 1 base at V and 1 base at J, with 7 bases in the middle. The germline gives CDR1 SGHTA, CDR2 FQGNSA. The CDR3 loop is CASSLVGVNTGELFF. DNA of the CDR3: TGTGCCAGCAGCTTAGTCGGGGTGAACACCGGGGAGCTGTTTTTT.